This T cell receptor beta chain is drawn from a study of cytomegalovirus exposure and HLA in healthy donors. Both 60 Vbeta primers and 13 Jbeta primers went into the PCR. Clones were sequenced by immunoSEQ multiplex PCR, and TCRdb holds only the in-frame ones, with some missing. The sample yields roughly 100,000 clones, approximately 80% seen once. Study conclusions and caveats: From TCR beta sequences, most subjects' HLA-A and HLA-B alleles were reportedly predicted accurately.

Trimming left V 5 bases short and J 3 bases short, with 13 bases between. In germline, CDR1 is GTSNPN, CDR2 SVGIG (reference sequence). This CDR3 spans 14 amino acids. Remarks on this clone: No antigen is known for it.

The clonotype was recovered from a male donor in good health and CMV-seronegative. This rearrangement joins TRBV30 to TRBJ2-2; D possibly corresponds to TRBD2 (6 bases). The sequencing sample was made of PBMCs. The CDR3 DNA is TGTGCCTGGGACTCGGGACTGTACACCGGGGAGCTGTTTTTT. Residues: CAWDSGLYTGELFF. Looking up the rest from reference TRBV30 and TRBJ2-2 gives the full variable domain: SQTIHQWPATLVQPVGSPLSLECTVEGTSNPNLYWYRQAAGRGLQLLFYSVGIGQISSEVPQNLSASRPQDRQFILSSKKLLLSDSGFYLCAWDSGLYTGELFFGEGSRLTVL.